These 21 T cell receptor beta chains originate from one sample sequenced in a study of T cell changes during pregnancy in multiple sclerosis. The protocol was immunoSEQ multiplex PCR, while the TCRdb copy is restricted to in-frame clones and leaves out a portion. The table lists 39,000 or so clones, around 90% of them singletons. The sequences come from CD8+ T cells from peripheral blood mononuclear cells, collected after pregnancy. The receptors originated from a female donor with multiple sclerosis, enrolled in a pregnancy study.

The gene calls are TRBV6-5 and TRBJ2-3, with 7 bases that match TRBD2. Looked up from germline, CDR1 is MNHEY and CDR2 is SVGAGI. This CDR3 region has 15 residues. Unmatched junction bases numbered 2, after V lost 2 bases and J lost 0 bases. The CDR3: CASSYGSGSTDTQYF. The CDR3 nucleotides are TGTGCCAGCAGTTACGGTAGCGGGAGCACAGATACGCAGTATTTT.

The CDR3 protein is CATAPSSYNEQFF. CDR3 sequence (DNA): TGTGCCACTGCCCCGAGCTCCTACAATGAGCAGTTCTTC. The J gene is TRBJ2-1, the V gene TRBV19; D unclear. The CDR3 is 13 residues long. Between the trimmed V and J ends, which lost 10 bases and 0 bases, there was a span of 10 bases. Germline-derived CDR1 and CDR2 are LNHDA and SQIVND (reference sequence).

The chain links TRBV5-1 to TRBJ2-7; no firm D call. This CDR3 region has 15 residues. V dropped 0 bases and J dropped 2 bases, with 12 bases sitting between them. Germline CDR1 is SGHRS and CDR2 is YFSETQ. CDR3 sequence reads: CASSLVGPFAYEQYF. In DNA form, the CDR3 reads TGCGCCAGCAGCTTGGTTGGGCCCTTCGCCTACGAGCAGTACTTC.

This clone was counted a few times. J is TRBJ1-1 and V is TRBV27; TRBD1 matches at 10 bases. This CDR3 is 15 amino acids long. CDR1 is MNHEY and CDR2 is SMNVEV in the germline V gene (reference sequence). V was clipped by 5 bases and J by 12 bases; unmatched bases: 15. The CDR3 DNA reads as TGTGCCAGCAGTCCATCGTCCGGGACAGGGGAGCGAACTTTCTTT. Its protein product is CASSPSSGTGERTFF.

The chain links TRBV5-1 to TRBJ2-7; 11 positions match TRBD1. CDR3 size: 13 residues. J lost 4 bases, V lost 3 bases, and 0 bases had no gene match. Germline V gene data show CDR1 as SGHRS and CDR2 as YFSETQ. The CDR3: CASSWDRGYEQYF. For the CDR3, the DNA is TGCGCCAGCAGCTGGGACAGGGGGTACGAGCAGTACTTC.

This sequence joins TRBV2 and TRBJ2-5; TRBD2 is a possible D gene (6 bases). This CDR3 contains 14 residues. Germline V CDR1 and CDR2: SNHLY, FYNNEI. The V end lost 3 bases, the J end lost 7 bases, and 15 bases lay between the germline ends. Here the CDR3 DNA reads TGTGCCAGCAGTGAGGGAGGAAGGACGGGGACCCAGTACTTC. It yields the protein CASSEGGRTGTQYF.

This chain links TRBV9 with TRBJ2-1; TRBD1 matches 10 bases. The CDR3 runs to 16 residues. V shed 4 bases, J shed 5 bases, and the junction held 9 bases outside the gene matches. Germline values: CDR1 SGDLS, CDR2 YYNGEE. The CDR3 here is CASSNRQGANNNEQFF. The DNA of the CDR3 is TGTGCCAGCAGCAACCGACAGGGGGCAAACAACAATGAGCAGTTCTTC.

This chain links TRBV27 with TRBJ2-7; D uncertain. Between the trimmed V and J ends, which lost 2 bases and 6 bases, there was a span of 17 bases. The germline CDR1 and CDR2 sequences are MNHEY and SMNVEV (reference sequence). This CDR3 has 15 residues. This CDR3 is CASSLRGTHEAEQYF. The CDR3, as DNA: TGTGCCAGCAGTTTACGAGGAACGCACGAAGCCGAGCAGTACTTC.

This clone was seen only once. The rearrangement joins TRBV13 to TRBJ2-3, with TRBD2 identical over 9 bases. The CDR3 has 16 amino acids. V lost 5 bases, J lost 0 bases, and 6 bases stayed unmatched. Germline V CDR1 and CDR2: PRHDT, FYEKMQ (reference sequence). The CDR3 here is CASSSGGPASTDTQYF. The CDR3, as DNA: TGTGCCAGCAGCAGCGGGGGGCCCGCTAGCACAGATACGCAGTATTTT.

CDR3 loop: CASSPSGGDQPQHF. CDR3 coding DNA: TGTGCCAGCAGCCCGTCGGGGGGCGATCAGCCCCAGCATTTT. The chain carries TRBV9 and TRBJ1-5, with D perhaps matching TRBD1 (6 bases). This CDR3 is built from 14 residues. The ends were cut back, 4 bases at V and 5 bases at J, with 13 bases in the middle. The V gene's germline CDR1 is SGDLS and CDR2 YYNGEE. Looking up the rest from reference TRBV9 and TRBJ1-5 gives the full variable domain: DSGVTQTPKHLITATGQRVTLRCSPRSGDLSVYWYQQSLDQGLQFLIQYYNGEERAKGNILERFSAQQFPDLHSELNLSSLELGDSALYFCASSPSGGDQPQHFGDGTRLSIL.

The DNA of the CDR3 is TGCAGCGTTAAAAGCCGTGAGCAGTTCTTC. This codes for CSVKSREQFF. The J gene is TRBJ2-1, the V gene TRBV29-1; D is uncertain. This CDR3 is 10 amino acids long. V lost 5 bases and J lost 9, with 8 bases in between. Germline-derived CDR1 and CDR2 are SQVTM and ANQGSEA.

The J gene is TRBJ2-7, the V gene TRBV5-5, with 8 nucleotides matching TRBD1. V lost 7 bases to trimming and J lost 7 bases; unmatched junction nucleotides: 10. The CDR3 has 13 amino acids. Germline lookup yields CDR1 SGHKS and CDR2 YYEKEE (reference sequence). This CDR3 is CASSLNRGREQYF. DNA for the CDR3: TGTGCCAGCTCCCTTAACAGGGGGAGGGAGCAGTACTTC.

CDR3 coding DNA: TGTGCCAGCAGCCACGCCGAAGGGGTGAACACTGAAGCTTTCTTT. It translates to CASSHAEGVNTEAFF. The chain employs TRBV7-9 and TRBJ1-1; TRBD1 might be the D (5 bases). Germline V gene data show CDR1 as SEHNR and CDR2 as FQNEAQ (reference sequence). The CDR3 is 15 amino acids. The germline V and J ends were trimmed by 5 bases and 0 bases, with 13 bases remaining between them. Together with reference TRBV7-9 and TRBJ1-1, the CDR3 gives the full variable domain: DTGVSQNPRHKITKRGQNVTFRCDPISEHNRLYWYRQTLGQGPEFLTYFQNEAQLEKSRLLSDRFSAERPKGSFSTLEIQRTEQGDSAMYLCASSHAEGVNTEAFFGQGTRLTVV.

The sample holds one count of this clone. The V gene is TRBV6-5, the J gene TRBJ1-1; 7 bases align to TRBD1. The CDR3 contains 15 residues. Trimming at V came to 2 bases and at J to 1 base, leaving 4 bases not matched to a gene. Germline-derived CDR1 and CDR2 are MNHEY and SVGAGI. CDR3 DNA: TGTGCCAGCAGTTACCAGGAGGGGGCGAACACTGAAGCTTTCTTT. This codes for CASSYQEGANTEAFF.

This chain connects TRBV5-4 to TRBJ1-1, with TRBD1 matching over 8 bases. The CDR3 extends over 14 amino acids. Per the germline V gene, CDR1 is SGHNT and CDR2 is YYREEE (reference sequence). The ends lost 5 bases at V and 4 bases at J; junction bases unmatched: 7. Written as DNA, the CDR3 is TGTGCCAGCAGTTGGACCACAGGGGGCACTGAAGCTTTCTTT. Protein sequence: CASSWTTGGTEAFF.

The chain links TRBV29-1 to TRBJ2-1; 8 nucleotides align to TRBD1. Germline trimming cut 7 bases from V and 4 bases from J; bases unmatched to any gene: 6. Germline lookup yields CDR1 SQVTM and CDR2 ANQGSEA. CDR3 length: 13 amino acids. CDR3 sequence (DNA): TGCAGCGCCACGGACAGGGCTTACAATGAGCAGTTCTTC. This codes for CSATDRAYNEQFF.

The chain combines TRBV5-1 with TRBJ2-1; TRBD1 matches 8 bases. This CDR3 has 16 amino acids. CDR1 and CDR2 from the germline V gene are SGHRS and YFSETQ. Germline trimming cut 4 bases from V and 4 bases from J; bases unmatched to any gene: 10. The CDR3 DNA is TGCGCCAGCAGCCTCATAACCGGGACAGGTTACAATGAGCAGTTCTTC. It encodes CASSLITGTGYNEQFF.

The chain carries TRBV7-2 and TRBJ1-5; tentatively, D is TRBD1 (5 bases). Germline V gene data show CDR1 as SGHTA and CDR2 as FQGNSA. The V and J ends lost 0 bases and 1 base respectively, with 10 bases between them. There are 16 residues in the CDR3. This CDR3 reads CASSLAGVESNQPQHF. The DNA for the CDR3 is TGTGCCAGCAGCTTAGCAGGGGTAGAAAGCAATCAGCCCCAGCATTTT.

The chain carries TRBV7-9 and TRBJ2-2; 14 bases are shared with TRBD2. Germline-derived CDR1 and CDR2 are SEHNR and FQNEAQ (reference sequence). The CDR3 contains 14 residues. Germline trimming cut 11 bases from V and 6 bases from J; bases unmatched to any gene: 5. The CDR3 protein is CAHRLAGGSGELFF. The CDR3 DNA sequence: TGTGCCCACCGACTAGCGGGAGGGTCCGGGGAGCTGTTTTTT. The full variable domain, with the rest looked up from reference TRBV7-9 and TRBJ2-2, is DTGVSQNPRHKITKRGQNVTFRCDPISEHNRLYWYRQTLGQGPEFLTYFQNEAQLEKSRLLSDRFSAERPKGSFSTLEIQRTEQGDSAMYLCAHRLAGGSGELFFGEGSRLTVL.

The chain couples TRBV7-3 to TRBJ2-7; 8 nucleotides line up with TRBD1. Germline CDR1 reads SGHTA; CDR2 reads FQGTGA. J lost 7 bases, V lost 5 bases, and 7 bases had no gene match. This CDR3 has 13 amino acids. The CDR3 reads CASSRSDREEQYF. CDR3 DNA sequence: TGTGCCAGCAGCCGTTCGGACAGGGAGGAGCAGTACTTC. Based on the CDR3 plus reference TRBV7-3 and TRBJ2-7, the full variable domain is GAGVSQTPSNKVTEKGKYVELRCDPISGHTALYWYRQSLGQGPEFLIYFQGTGAADDSGLPNDRFFAVRPEGSVSTLKIQRTERGDSAVYLCASSRSDREEQYFGPGTRLTVT.

V usage is TRBV28 and J usage is TRBJ2-7, with 10 bases fitting TRBD2. Looked up from germline, CDR1 is MDHEN and CDR2 is SYDVKM. With 6 bases clipped from V and 4 bases from J, the junction kept 3 bases outside the gene matches. The CDR3 extends over 13 amino acids. CDR3 nucleotide sequence: TGTGCCAGCAGACTAGCGGGACTATACGAGCAGTACTTC. Translating it yields CASRLAGLYEQYF.